The next 10 T cell receptor beta chains were all read from a single sample in a study of T cells in Graves' hyperthyroidism and ophthalmopathy. Researchers amplified the TCR beta CDR3 regions from RNA transcripts. In the first-round RT-PCR of the TCR CDR3, the HTBI primer set was used. MiXCR was run by TCRdb on the multiplex PCR reads, yielding one entry per CDR3 protein. This sample has roughly 740,000 distinct CDR3 sequences, with 15% to 20% found just once. Material: blood. These receptors were collected from a man between 18 and 29 years old with Graves' hyperthyroidism.

This clonotype was observed at least ten times. V usage is TRBV11-2 and J usage is TRBJ2-3; unclear D gene. From germline, CDR1 is SGHAT and CDR2 FQNNGV. V lost 5 bases and J lost 7, with 7 bases in between. This CDR3 is built from 11 residues. Written as DNA, the CDR3 is TGTGCCAGCAGCGCGCGCCATACGCAGTATTTT. Encoded protein: CASSARHTQYF. Complete variable domain (other parts from reference TRBV11-2 and TRBJ2-3): EAGVAQSPRYKIIEKRQSVAFWCNPISGHATLYWYQQILGQGPKLLIQFQNNGVVDDSQLPKDRFSAERLKGVDSTLKIQPAKLEDSAVYLCASSARHTQYFGPGTRLTVL.

The chain is built from TRBV7-9 and TRBJ1-2; maybe TRBD1 (6 bases). CDR1 is SEHNR and CDR2 is FQNEAQ in the germline V gene (reference sequence). This CDR3 is 13 amino acids long. With 0 bases removed from V and 4 bases from J, the gap between germline ends came to 6 bases. CDR3 bases: TGTGCCAGCAGCTTAGCGGACAGCTATGGCTACACCTTC. Protein: CASSLADSYGYTF. Based on the CDR3 plus reference TRBV7-9 and TRBJ1-2, the full variable domain is DTGVSQNPRHKITKRGQNVTFRCDPISEHNRLYWYRQTLGQGPEFLTYFQNEAQLEKSRLLSDRFSAERPKGSFSTLEIQRTEQGDSAMYLCASSLADSYGYTFGSGTRLTVV.

This clonotype occurred many times. This chain joins TRBV6-2 or TRBV6-3 and TRBJ2-3, with 12 bases identical to TRBD2. With V trimmed by 2 bases and J by 1 base, 4 bases remained unmatched. The CDR3 has 17 residues. Germline V gene data show CDR1 as MNHEY and CDR2 as SVGEGT. The CDR3 is CASSYTSSGGGTDTQYF. The CDR3 DNA reads as TGTGCCAGCAGTTACACCTCTAGCGGGGGGGGCACAGATACGCAGTATTTT.

This clonotype has a count of ten or more. V and J are TRBV14 and TRBJ2-2; 8 bases are shared with TRBD2. Trimming at V came to 2 bases and at J to 1 base, leaving 3 bases not matched to a gene. Germline V lookup: CDR1 SGHDN, CDR2 FVKESK. This CDR3 is 16 amino acids long. The CDR3 sequence is CASSQLSGGNTGELFF. In nucleotides, the CDR3 is TGTGCCAGCAGCCAACTAAGCGGGGGGAACACCGGGGAGCTGTTTTTT. Looking up the rest from reference TRBV14 and TRBJ2-2 gives the full variable domain: EAGVTQFPSHSVIEKGQTVTLRCDPISGHDNLYWYRRVMGKEIKFLLHFVKESKQDESGMPNNRFLAERTGGTYSTLKVQPAELEDSGVYFCASSQLSGGNTGELFFGEGSRLTVL.

About this clonotype: The germline gene is not matched at one end of the junction; a read error may be the cause. The chain recombines TRBV2 with TRBJ2-4, with D maybe TRBD1 (8 bases). The germline V gene has CDR1 SNHLY and CDR2 FYNNEI. The CDR3 runs to 17 residues. CDR3 in amino acids: CASSQEGQGGVKNIQYF. In DNA form, the CDR3 reads TGCGCCAGCAGCCAAGAAGGACAGGGAGGGGTCAAAAACATTCAGTACTTC.

The gene calls are TRBV20-1 and TRBJ1-4, with D unclear. V shed 0 bases and J shed 4 bases, with 18 bases lying between them. This CDR3 has 17 residues. Germline V gives CDR1 DFQATT, CDR2 SNEGSKA (reference sequence). The CDR3 DNA sequence: TGCAGTGCTAGAGATCGGCTTCTAGGACGGCTTAATGAAAAACTGTTTTTT. It specifies CSARDRLLGRLNEKLFF.

This sequence joins TRBV20-1 and TRBJ2-7, with TRBD2 as a possible D gene (6 bases). This CDR3 is 12 amino acids long. With 3 bases removed from V and 4 bases from J, the gap between germline ends came to 10 bases. CDR1 is DFQATT, CDR2 SNEGSKA, per germline (reference sequence). CDR3 bases: TGCAGTGCTAGTAAGGGAGGTTACGAGCAGTACTTC. It is translated as CSASKGGYEQYF.

This clonotype came up many times. The chain joins TRBV2 to TRBJ2-1, with unresolved D. This CDR3 is built from 14 residues. V lost 6 bases to trimming and J lost 1 base, with 10 bases between them. Per germline, CDR1 SNHLY and CDR2 FYNNEI. The CDR3 protein is CASRGFFSYNEQFF. The CDR3 DNA reads TGTGCCAGCAGGGGGTTCTTTTCCTACAATGAGCAGTTCTTC.

This clonotype was picked up many times. V is TRBV12-3 or TRBV12-4 and J is TRBJ2-7, with D possibly matching TRBD2 (5 bases). Trimming removed 6 bases at V and 0 bases at J, with 18 bases between. CDR3 length: 16 amino acids. The CDR3 sequence: CASSSSHTGSSYEQYF. In nucleotides, the CDR3 is TGTGCCAGCAGCTCCTCCCATACGGGGAGCTCCTACGAGCAGTACTTC.

V is TRBV4-1 and J is TRBJ2-3; 12 nucleotides line up with TRBD2. This CDR3 is built from 18 residues. Looked up from germline, CDR1 is MGHRA and CDR2 is YSYEKL. J lost 1 base, V lost 1 base, and 6 bases had no gene match. The CDR3 is CASSQVLAGGPRTDTQYF. In DNA, the CDR3 is TGCGCCAGCAGCCAAGTTCTAGCGGGAGGGCCACGCACAGATACGCAGTATTTT.